The present TCR beta chain was sequenced within a study of T cells after posttransplantation cyclophosphamide. Overall study findings and caveats: Tissue-infiltrating T cells from skin or gut overlapped little with blood T cells. Later post-transplant blood repertoires were often dominated by donor CD8+ memory clones. Recipient CMV seropositivity and CMV reactivation strongly tracked TRB clonality.

The method was immunoSEQ multiplex PCR; TCRdb's version includes in-frame clones alone and lacks a portion of them. This table holds around 20,000 clones, approximately 98% found once. The length of the CDR3 is 18 residues. Germline V gives CDR1 ENHRY, CDR2 SYGVKD. Trimming pared 4 bases from V and 0 bases from J, leaving 22 bases between. As for this clone: Antigen unknown.

The naive gate required viable CD3+CD4+ or CD3+CD8+ cells with CCR7+CD45RA+CD45RO-CD95-CD27+CD28+ phenotype. On the day of bone marrow donation, the related graft donor provided peripheral blood. The chain couples TRBV10-3 to TRBJ2-7; a possible D gene is TRBD2 (7 bases). Material: naive CD4+ T cells sorted from PBMCs. The source is a man in his forties or fifties in good health, CMV-negative, and a related stem cell transplant donor. CDR3 in amino acids: CAISGGAGTGRSSYEQYF. The CDR3 DNA follows: TGTGCCATCAGTGGGGGGGCTGGGACCGGGAGGAGCTCCTACGAGCAGTACTTC.